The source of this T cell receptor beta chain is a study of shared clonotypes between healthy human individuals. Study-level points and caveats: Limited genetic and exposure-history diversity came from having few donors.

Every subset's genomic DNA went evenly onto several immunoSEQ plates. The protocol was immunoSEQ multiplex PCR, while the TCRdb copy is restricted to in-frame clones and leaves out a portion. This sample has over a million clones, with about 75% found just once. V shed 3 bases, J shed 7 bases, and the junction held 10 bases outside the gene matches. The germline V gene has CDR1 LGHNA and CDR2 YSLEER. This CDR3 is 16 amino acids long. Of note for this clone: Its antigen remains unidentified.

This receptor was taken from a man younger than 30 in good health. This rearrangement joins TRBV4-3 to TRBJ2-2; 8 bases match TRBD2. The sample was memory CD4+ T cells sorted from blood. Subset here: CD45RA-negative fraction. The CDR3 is CASSQEQAGANGELFF. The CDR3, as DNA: TGCGCCAGCAGCCAGGAGCAAGCGGGAGCAAACGGGGAGCTGTTTTTT.